Listed below are T cell receptor beta chains from one sample, sequenced in a study of naive and memory T cell subsets. MiXCR was run by TCRdb on the UMI-ligation and nested PCR reads, yielding one entry per CDR3 protein. In the table there are approximately 140,000 distinct CDR3 sequences, 22% of which are singletons. Sequencing was done on a sample of naive CD4+ T cells from blood. These receptors were collected from a human donor in good health. CDR3s include the opening cysteine and the closing phenylalanine or tryptophan. The D gene is left open where the match is weak. The size field is filled for only some rows; it gives once, few, many or a size class.

D gene: TRBD2; V gene: TRBV6-4; clone size: many; J gene: TRBJ2-1; CDR3 DNA: TGTGCCAGCAGCGCAGATCGGACTAGCCGCAATGAGCAGTTCTTC; CDR3 protein: CASSADRTSRNEQFF
D gene: -; V gene: TRBV6-5; clone size: few; J gene: TRBJ2-3; CDR3 DNA: TGTGCCAGCAGTTACCCCCCCACAGATACGCAGTATTTT; CDR3 protein: CASSYPPTDTQYF
D gene: -; V gene: TRBV12-3/TRBV12-4; clone size: many; J gene: TRBJ2-2; CDR3 DNA: TGTGCCAGCAGTTTAGCGGGCAAGAACACCGGGGAGCTGTTTTTT; CDR3 protein: CASSLAGKNTGELFF
D gene: -; V gene: TRBV7-2; clone size: -; J gene: TRBJ2-7; CDR3 DNA: TGTGCCAGCAGCTTTTCCCGGGATGTAGCCGAGCAGTACTTC; CDR3 protein: CASSFSRDVAEQYF
D gene: -; V gene: TRBV25-1; clone size: -; J gene: TRBJ1-5; CDR3 DNA: TGTGCCAGCAGTGAGGGACACCTTGACAATCAGCCCCAGCATTTT; CDR3 protein: CASSEGHLDNQPQHF
D gene: -; V gene: TRBV12-3/TRBV12-4; clone size: few; J gene: TRBJ2-5; CDR3 DNA: TGTGCCAGCAGACCACCGGGGCCGCAAGAGACCCAGTACTTC; CDR3 protein: CASRPPGPQETQYF
D gene: -; V gene: TRBV5-1; clone size: few; J gene: TRBJ1-1; CDR3 DNA: TGCGCCAGCAGCTTGACAGCCGTACGGAACACTGAAGCTTTCTTT; CDR3 protein: CASSLTAVRNTEAFF
D gene: -; V gene: TRBV30; clone size: few; J gene: TRBJ2-1; CDR3 DNA: TGTGCCTGGAATGGGGAACTTTACAATGAGCAGTTCTTC; CDR3 protein: CAWNGELYNEQFF
D gene: TRBD2; V gene: TRBV28; clone size: -; J gene: TRBJ2-7; CDR3 DNA: TGTGCCAGCAGTACTAGCGGGATAATCTCCTACGAGCAGTACTTC; CDR3 protein: CASSTSGIISYEQYF
D gene: TRBD2; V gene: TRBV4-3; clone size: -; J gene: TRBJ2-1; CDR3 DNA: TGCGCCAGCAGCCAAGATCTTGGCGGGAGTCACAATGAGCAGTTCTTC; CDR3 protein: CASSQDLGGSHNEQFF
D gene: -; V gene: TRBV7-9; clone size: few; J gene: TRBJ1-5; CDR3 DNA: TGTGCCAGCAGCTTAGGCAAGAGCGGGCCCCAGCATTTT; CDR3 protein: CASSLGKSGPQHF
D gene: TRBD1; V gene: TRBV27; clone size: -; J gene: TRBJ2-2; CDR3 DNA: TGTGCCAGCAGTTTGGGGGACAGGCGAAAAAGGGAGCTGTTTTTT; CDR3 protein: CASSLGDRRKRELFF
D gene: -; V gene: TRBV7-2; clone size: few; J gene: TRBJ1-5; CDR3 DNA: TGTGCCAGCAGCTTAGGGGGGTTCCGGCCCCAGCATTTT; CDR3 protein: CASSLGGFRPQHF
D gene: -; V gene: TRBV18; clone size: -; J gene: TRBJ1-3; CDR3 DNA: TGTGCCAGCTCATCGGTCAGACTCTCTTACTCTGGAAACACCATATATTTT; CDR3 protein: CASSSVRLSYSGNTIYF
D gene: TRBD2; V gene: TRBV7-3; clone size: -; J gene: TRBJ2-3; CDR3 DNA: TGTGCCAGCAGCCTCAGCGGGGCCCGGGATACGCAGTATTTT; CDR3 protein: CASSLSGARDTQYF
D gene: -; V gene: TRBV11-2; clone size: -; J gene: TRBJ2-7; CDR3 DNA: TGTGCCAGCAGCCACAGGTCGGCCAGCTCCTACGAGCAGTACTTC; CDR3 protein: CASSHRSASSYEQYF
D gene: -; V gene: TRBV29-1; clone size: -; J gene: TRBJ1-1; CDR3 DNA: TGCAGCGACGCCGGGAGGGCTGGACACACTGAAGCTTTCTTT; CDR3 protein: CSDAGRAGHTEAFF
D gene: TRBD2; V gene: TRBV2; clone size: -; J gene: TRBJ2-7; CDR3 DNA: TGTGCCAGCAGTGAACTAGCGGGAGGTTTAGCCTACGAGCAGTACTTC; CDR3 protein: CASSELAGGLAYEQYF
D gene: -; V gene: TRBV29-1; clone size: few; J gene: TRBJ2-7; CDR3 DNA: TGCAGCGGGGGCCCCTCGTCCTACGAGCAGTACTTC; CDR3 protein: CSGGPSSYEQYF
D gene: -; V gene: TRBV3-1; clone size: -; J gene: TRBJ1-5; CDR3 DNA: TGTGCCAGCAGCCAGGGGGGGCAGGGCAATCAGCCCCAGCATTTT; CDR3 protein: CASSQGGQGNQPQHF
D gene: -; V gene: TRBV25-1; clone size: -; J gene: TRBJ2-7; CDR3 DNA: TGTGCCAGCAGTGAACCGGACGGGTACGAGCAGTACTTC; CDR3 protein: CASSEPDGYEQYF
D gene: -; V gene: TRBV29-1; clone size: -; J gene: TRBJ2-7; CDR3 DNA: TGCAGCGCGACAGGAATATCCTACGAGCAGTACTTC; CDR3 protein: CSATGISYEQYF
D gene: -; V gene: TRBV28; clone size: many; J gene: TRBJ2-7; CDR3 DNA: TGTGCCAGCAGTTTTACAGTCTACGAGCAGTACTTC; CDR3 protein: CASSFTVYEQYF
D gene: TRBD2; V gene: TRBV5-1; clone size: few; J gene: TRBJ2-7; CDR3 DNA: TGCGCCAGCAGCTTGGGAGCTTTAGCGGGAGATCTCGAGCAGTACTTC; CDR3 protein: CASSLGALAGDLEQYF
D gene: TRBD2; V gene: TRBV11-2; clone size: many; J gene: TRBJ2-1; CDR3 DNA: TGTGCCAGCAGCTTATATATTCGACCCCAGCTAGCGGGAGGGCCATGGGAGCAGTTCTTC; CDR3 protein: CASSLYIRPQLAGGPWEQFF
D gene: -; V gene: TRBV5-1; clone size: few; J gene: TRBJ1-1; CDR3 DNA: TGCGCCAGCAGCCCTACCTGGGCAGGGAAGGCTGAAGCTTTCTTT; CDR3 protein: CASSPTWAGKAEAFF
D gene: -; V gene: TRBV20-1; clone size: few; J gene: TRBJ2-7; CDR3 DNA: TGCAGGATGACCGGGACTGGCACCTACGAGCAGTACTTC; CDR3 protein: CRMTGTGTYEQYF
D gene: -; V gene: TRBV11-2; clone size: -; J gene: TRBJ2-7; CDR3 DNA: TGTGCCAGCAGCCGCCCGGGGATTTACGAGCAGTACTTC; CDR3 protein: CASSRPGIYEQYF
D gene: -; V gene: TRBV4-3; clone size: -; J gene: TRBJ2-7; CDR3 DNA: TGCGCCAGCAGCCAAGATAGTAAGCCGGGACGGGGGGAGCAGTACTTC; CDR3 protein: CASSQDSKPGRGEQYF
D gene: -; V gene: TRBV9; clone size: -; J gene: TRBJ2-3; CDR3 DNA: TGTGCCAGCAGCGCCCCTGGCACAGATACGCAGTATTTT; CDR3 protein: CASSAPGTDTQYF
D gene: -; V gene: TRBV11-2; clone size: many; J gene: TRBJ2-1; CDR3 DNA: TGTGCCAGCAGCCAAGGTCTTTCGCGTAGAGACAATGAGCAGTTCTTC; CDR3 protein: CASSQGLSRRDNEQFF
D gene: -; V gene: TRBV6-5; clone size: few; J gene: TRBJ1-6; CDR3 DNA: TGTGCCAGCAGTTACTCGACAGAGAATTCACCCCTCCACTTT; CDR3 protein: CASSYSTENSPLHF
D gene: -; V gene: TRBV12-3/TRBV12-4; clone size: many; J gene: TRBJ1-1; CDR3 DNA: TGTGCCAGCAGTTTAGGTTCGACTGAAGCTTTCTTT; CDR3 protein: CASSLGSTEAFF
D gene: TRBD2; V gene: TRBV6-5; clone size: -; J gene: TRBJ2-4; CDR3 DNA: TGTGCCAGCAGTTACTCTGGCGGGAGGGAGGGCATTCAGTACTTC; CDR3 protein: CASSYSGGREGIQYF
D gene: TRBD2; V gene: TRBV29-1; clone size: many; J gene: TRBJ2-1; CDR3 DNA: TGCAGCGCCAGAAGGCGACTAGCGGGCCCCTACAATGAGCAGTTCTTC; CDR3 protein: CSARRRLAGPYNEQFF
D gene: -; V gene: TRBV6-5; clone size: -; J gene: TRBJ2-2; CDR3 DNA: TGTGCCAGCAGTTATAACAGGGCGAGAGGAACCGGGGAGCTGTTTTTT; CDR3 protein: CASSYNRARGTGELFF
D gene: TRBD1; V gene: TRBV24-1; clone size: -; J gene: TRBJ1-5; CDR3 DNA: TGTGCCACCCCGTCCGGGACAGGGTGGTCGTTAAATCAGCCCCAGCATTTT; CDR3 protein: CATPSGTGWSLNQPQHF
D gene: TRBD2; V gene: TRBV12-3/TRBV12-4; clone size: -; J gene: TRBJ2-1; CDR3 DNA: TGTGCCAGCAGTTTGCGGGGGGCCTACAATGAGCAGTTCTTC; CDR3 protein: CASSLRGAYNEQFF
D gene: -; V gene: TRBV28; clone size: few; J gene: TRBJ1-1; CDR3 DNA: TGTGCCAGCAGGGCGGGGACAATCATGAACACTGAAGCTTTCTTT; CDR3 protein: CASRAGTIMNTEAFF
D gene: -; V gene: TRBV20-1; clone size: -; J gene: TRBJ2-3; CDR3 DNA: TGCAGTGCGCCTAACTTTATCGGGGACTCCACAGATACGCAGTATTTT; CDR3 protein: CSAPNFIGDSTDTQYF
D gene: -; V gene: TRBV7-3; clone size: -; J gene: TRBJ2-1; CDR3 DNA: TGTGCCAGCAGCTTAAATAAGCTCTCCTACAATGAGCAGTTCTTC; CDR3 protein: CASSLNKLSYNEQFF
D gene: -; V gene: TRBV20-1; clone size: -; J gene: TRBJ2-1; CDR3 DNA: TGCAGTGCTCCTCTAGCGCAGGGACACAATGAGCAGTTCTTC; CDR3 protein: CSAPLAQGHNEQFF
D gene: TRBD1; V gene: TRBV28; clone size: -; J gene: TRBJ1-2; CDR3 DNA: TGTGCCAGCAGGCGGACCGCAGGGGGCGTCTATGGCTACACCTTC; CDR3 protein: CASRRTAGGVYGYTF
D gene: -; V gene: TRBV7-2; clone size: -; J gene: TRBJ2-7; CDR3 DNA: TGTGCCAGCAGCTCAATGGGGGGTCTTGGCTACGAGCAGTACTTC; CDR3 protein: CASSSMGGLGYEQYF
D gene: -; V gene: TRBV3-1; clone size: many; J gene: TRBJ2-1; CDR3 DNA: TGTGCCAGCAGCCACGGGACGTCCGAGCAGTTCTTC; CDR3 protein: CASSHGTSEQFF
D gene: -; V gene: TRBV28; clone size: -; J gene: TRBJ2-5; CDR3 DNA: TGTGCCAGCAGACCGGCGCCCGGGCGTGGGCAAGAGACCCAGTACTTC; CDR3 protein: CASRPAPGRGQETQYF